A selection of T cell receptor beta chains follows, all from one sample in a study of cytomegalovirus exposure and HLA in healthy donors. Sequencing used immunoSEQ multiplex PCR; TCRdb keeps in-frame clones, though not all of them. The repertoire consists of approximately 38,000 clones, with 82% occurring once and the leading ten covering more than 9%. The sample taken for sequencing was PBMCs. All receptors come from a woman between 18 and 29 years old in good health and CMV-seropositive. The CDR3 runs from the conserved cysteine through the conserved F or W. D genes are given only for firm matches. Expanded clones are given a class, and other clones once, few, many or no size at all.

16,TRBV19,NA,TRBD1,TRBJ1-5,CASRPLDRGLEQPQHF,TGTGCCAGTCGCCCCTTGGACAGGGGATTGGAACAGCCCCAGCATTTT
15,TRBV4-2,NA,TRBD2,TRBJ2-3,CASSRSGRNTDTQYF,TGTGCCAGCAGCCGTAGCGGGAGGAACACAGATACGCAGTATTTT
16,TRBV7-6,NA,NA,TRBJ2-2,CASTLGGGSGTGELFF,TGTGCCAGCACCCTAGGGGGGGGATCTGGCACCGGGGAGCTGTTTTTT
16,TRBV28,few,TRBD1,TRBJ1-4,CASSPGTGGGREKLFF,TGTGCCAGCAGTCCCGGGACAGGGGGAGGCCGGGAAAAACTGTTTTTT
15,TRBV6-4,NA,TRBD1,TRBJ1-4,CASSPTGQADEKLFF,TGTGCCAGCTCCCCCACTGGACAGGCAGATGAAAAACTGTTTTTT
16,TRBV11-1,NA,TRBD2,TRBJ2-3,CASIRTSGGAEDTQYF,TGTGCCAGCATCCGGACTAGCGGGGGGGCCGAGGATACGCAGTATTTT
13,TRBV4-2,NA,TRBD2,TRBJ2-2,CASRPGGAGELFF,TGTGCCAGCAGACCGGGGGGTGCGGGGGAGCTGTTTTTT
15,TRBV6-5,NA,TRBD1,TRBJ1-2,CASSYSAGGEVGYTF,TGTGCCAGCAGTTACTCGGCAGGGGGCGAGGTCGGCTACACCTTC
15,TRBV6-5,NA,TRBD1,TRBJ2-7,CASSQQDRAFYEQYF,TGTGCCAGCAGCCAACAGGACAGGGCCTTCTACGAGCAGTACTTC
14,TRBV4-3,NA,NA,TRBJ2-3,CASSDTKGADTQYF,TGCGCCAGCAGCGACACAAAGGGGGCAGATACGCAGTATTTT
15,TRBV2,NA,TRBD2,TRBJ2-1,CASSVEAGGYNEQFF,TGTGCCAGCAGTGTAGAAGCGGGAGGGTACAATGAGCAGTTCTTC
15,TRBV5-1,NA,TRBD1,TRBJ1-4,CASSLTGGRPEKLFF,TGCGCCAGCAGCTTAACAGGGGGGCGTCCCGAAAAACTGTTTTTT
16,TRBV7-9,NA,NA,TRBJ2-7,CASSQQSGEQSYEQYF,TGTGCCAGCAGTCAACAGTCAGGGGAACAAAGCTACGAGCAGTACTTC
16,TRBV5-1,NA,NA,TRBJ2-1,CASSLGDFANYNEQFF,TGCGCCAGCAGCCTGGGGGACTTCGCTAACTACAATGAGCAGTTCTTC
16,TRBV12-5,NA,TRBD1,TRBJ1-1,CASGLYSGQGLTEAFF,TGTGCTAGTGGTCTATATTCCGGACAGGGCTTAACTGAAGCTTTCTTT
14,TRBV25-1,few,NA,TRBJ1-2,CASSRGEYGNGYTF,TGTGCCAGCAGCCGTGGCGAGTACGGGAATGGCTACACCTTC
13,TRBV21-1,once,NA,TRBJ1-2,CASSNLAAGTYTF,TGTGCCAGCAGCAATTTGGCGGCCGGTACTTACACCTTC
16,TRBV5-1,NA,NA,TRBJ1-1,CASSLEGGHSNTEAFF,TGCGCCAGCAGCTTGGAAGGGGGACACTCGAACACTGAAGCTTTCTTT
13,TRBV6-5,few,NA,TRBJ2-4,CASSYKGGPIQYF,TGTGCCAGCAGTTACAAAGGAGGGCCCATTCAGTACTTC
14,TRBV29-1,NA,TRBD2,TRBJ2-1,CSVKGSGGKTEQFF,TGCAGCGTAAAAGGTAGCGGGGGTAAGACTGAGCAGTTCTTC
14,TRBV7-3,NA,TRBD2,TRBJ2-1,CASSFLAGAYEQFF,TGTGCCAGCAGCTTTCTAGCGGGGGCTTATGAGCAGTTCTTC
13,TRBV5-4,NA,NA,TRBJ2-2,CASSPREFGELFF,TGTGCCAGCAGCCCCCGGGAGTTCGGGGAGCTGTTTTTT
13,TRBV6-1,NA,NA,TRBJ1-5,CASSGRGSQPQHF,TGTGCCAGCAGTGGGAGGGGTAGTCAGCCCCAGCATTTT
14,TRBV11-1,NA,NA,TRBJ2-3,CASSLRGFTDTQYF,TGTGCCAGCAGCTTACGAGGGTTTACAGATACGCAGTATTTT